This section outlines one T cell receptor beta chain sequence together with its context. This receptor's antigen is unknown. Base qualities are missing; no much larger clone stands one base away. The data were obtained in a study of blood T cell repertoires in COVID-19 (dated by TCRdb to the early 2020s). About the study as a whole: Collaborator samples came from the United States, Italy and Spain and covered acute and convalescent phases of COVID-19. The prospective study material was composed of cDNA or gDNA derived from T cells, B-cell-depleted T cells, or PBMCs. The dataset comprised deeply sampled blood TCRbeta repertoires from subjects exposed to, actively infected with, or recovered from COVID-19. The repertoires were released in a freely available public database intended as a resource for research on the immune response to SARS-CoV-2. Samples were obtained from the ongoing ImmuneRACE study (first 160 participants) and from over 1,000 subjects provided by 6 global collaborators. Sample metadata almost always included a de-identified subject ID, COVID-19 status, age in years and sex. Where available, HLA class I and class II types were taken from metadata supplied by the sample provider and were not determined by assay-based typing. Results and caveats for the whole study, not just this receptor: The amount of clinical and demographic metadata varied by source and participant and was provided uncurated.

One collaborating source in Seattle enrolled patients during active infection and followed them longitudinally through the course of disease. Collaborating institutions collected whole blood in K2EDTA tubes following their own protocols. For TCRbeta analysis, collaborators shipped samples as frozen whole blood, isolated PBMCs, or DNA extracted from either of those sample types. TCRbeta CDR3 regions were amplified from genomic DNA by means of the immunoSEQ Assay, a bias-controlled multiplex PCR. As for how the authors treated the data: Within the assay, amplification of reference gene primers was used to estimate how many nucleated cells each sample contained. To quantify the absolute abundance of each unique TCRbeta CDR3 rearrangement, sequence reads were collapsed and filtered. For each sample, productive Simpson clonality was calculated by taking the square root of Simpson's diversity index across productive rearrangements. Not all clones reach the TCRdb copy of this immuneACCESS table, which keeps in-frame sequences only. Checked studies attribute under half of the gap to unresolved V genes and leave the rest unexplained. Clonal size and the V and J genes are those of that table, whereas D and trimming came from the DNA. The sample table contains 270,000 or so clones; only one count was recorded for less than 90% of them. About 12% of the sample is in the top ten clones.

The sequencing sample was made of peripheral blood. The TCR comes from a woman in her thirties with COVID-19, enrolled during active disease.

The CDR3 is CASSVTGGVAFF. The sequenced DNA: TGTGCCAGCAGCGTAACAGGGGGCGTAGCTTTCTTT. The chain is made from TRBV28 and TRBJ1-1; a stretch of 9 junction bases matches TRBD1. Compared with germline, V lacks 6 bases and J lacks 10 bases; bases without a gene match: 6. Including cysteine and phenylalanine, the CDR3 has 12 amino acids. Only CDR3 DNA remains: 36 bases, in frame from the first base. Reading the germline V gene gives CDR1 MDHEN and CDR2 SYDVKM.